The count of the clone carrying this TCR beta chain is one. This specimen belongs to a study of blood T cell repertoires in COVID-19. Recovered status in Cohort 3 required two negative PCRs, clearance, or symptom resolution. Sequencing used immunoSEQ multiplex PCR; TCRdb keeps in-frame clones, though not all of them. Of 300,000 or so clones listed, about 90% are singletons. The CDR3 runs 14 residues. The germline V gene encodes CDR1 SGHDT and CDR2 YYEEEE. Unmatched junction bases numbered 6, after V lost 3 bases and J lost 4 bases. The receptor's source is a woman aged 30 to 39 who had recovered from COVID-19. The sequencing input was PBMCs or T cells enriched from blood (not recorded which). The V and J genes are TRBV5-6 and TRBJ1-1, with 7 bases that match TRBD1. The chain's CDR3 is CASSSQGLGTEAFF. CDR3 DNA sequence: TGTGCCAGCAGCTCACAGGGGCTGGGCACTGAAGCTTTCTTT.